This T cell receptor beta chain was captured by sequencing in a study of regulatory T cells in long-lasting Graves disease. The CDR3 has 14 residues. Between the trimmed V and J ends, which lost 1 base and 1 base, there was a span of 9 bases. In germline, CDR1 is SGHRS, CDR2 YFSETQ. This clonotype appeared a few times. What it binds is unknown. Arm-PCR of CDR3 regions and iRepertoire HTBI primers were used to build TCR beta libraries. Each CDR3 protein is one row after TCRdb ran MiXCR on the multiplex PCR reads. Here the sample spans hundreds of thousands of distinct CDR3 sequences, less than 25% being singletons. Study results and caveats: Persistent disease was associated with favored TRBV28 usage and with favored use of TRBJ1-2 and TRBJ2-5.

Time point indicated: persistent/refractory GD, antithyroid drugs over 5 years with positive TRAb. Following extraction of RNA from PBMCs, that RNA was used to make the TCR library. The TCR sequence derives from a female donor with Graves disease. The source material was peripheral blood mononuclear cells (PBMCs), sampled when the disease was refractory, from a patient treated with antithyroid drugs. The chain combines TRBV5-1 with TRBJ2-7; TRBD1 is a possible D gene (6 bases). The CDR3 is CASSLSDSSYEQYF. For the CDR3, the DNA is TGCGCCAGCAGCTTGTCGGACAGTTCCTACGAGCAGTACTTC.